One sample yielded the 12 T cell receptor beta chains listed below, sequenced in a study of cytomegalovirus exposure and HLA in healthy donors. Amplification used 60 Vbeta primers and 13 Jbeta primers. Sequencing was performed with immunoSEQ multiplex PCR; in TCRdb, only in-frame clones are kept and a portion is missing. Here the sample spans approximately 290,000 clones, about 80% being singletons. Input material: PBMCs. The receptors here all came from a girl aged 2-10 years in good health and CMV-seronegative.

The chain links TRBV7-8 to TRBJ1-6; D is perhaps TRBD1 (5 bases). The CDR3 sequence is 15 residues long. V lost 3 bases to trimming and J lost 5 bases, with 11 bases between them. CDR1 is SGHVS and CDR2 is FQNEAQ in the germline V gene. The CDR3 DNA reads TGTGCCAGCAGCTTCGGAGGGGCCGATAATTCACCCCTCCACTTT. Its protein is CASSFGGADNSPLHF. The full variable domain, in which reference TRBV7-8 and TRBJ1-6 provide the parts outside the CDR3, is GAGVSQSPRYKVAKRGQDVALRCDPISGHVSLFWYQQALGQGPEFLTYFQNEAQLDKSGLPSDRFFAERPEGSVSTLKIQRTQQEDSAVYLCASSFGGADNSPLHFGNGTRLTVT.

The chain joins TRBV4-1 to TRBJ2-3, with TRBD2 matching 10 bases. There are 18 residues in the CDR3. Looked up from germline, CDR1 is MGHRA and CDR2 is YSYEKL. After removal of 1 base from V and 1 base from J, the junction contained 8 bases not matched to a gene. CDR3 sequence: CASSQASSGSGGTDTQYF. In DNA form, the CDR3 reads TGCGCCAGCAGCCAAGCGTCTAGCGGGAGCGGGGGCACAGATACGCAGTATTTT.

This clone was observed a few times. J is TRBJ2-1 and V is TRBV5-1; TRBD2 matches at 10 bases. The CDR3 is 19 amino acids. V lost 3 bases, J lost 0 bases, and 12 bases stayed unmatched. CDR1 is SGHRS and CDR2 is YFSETQ in the germline V gene. CDR3 DNA sequence: TGCGCCAGCAGCTACAGCGGGAGGGCCATTTACCCCTCCTACAATGAGCAGTTCTTC. It yields the protein CASSYSGRAIYPSYNEQFF.

The J gene is TRBJ1-5, the V gene TRBV19; D unclear. Germline values: CDR1 LNHDA, CDR2 SQIVND (reference sequence). The ends were cut back, 3 bases at V and 9 bases at J, with 12 bases in the middle. The CDR3 is 13 residues long. The CDR3 DNA sequence: TGTGCCAGTAGTATCTGGGCGTTGAGGCCCCAGCATTTT. Translated, it gives CASSIWALRPQHF. The full variable domain, rest sourced from reference TRBV19 and TRBJ1-5, is DGGITQSPKYLFRKEGQNVTLSCEQNLNHDAMYWYRQDPGQGLRLIYYSQIVNDFQKGDIAEGYSVSREKKESFPLTVTSAQKNPTAFYLCASSIWALRPQHFGDGTRLSIL.

V and J are TRBV2 and TRBJ1-6, with TRBD1 matching 8 bases. With 6 bases clipped from V and 7 bases from J, the junction kept 2 bases outside the gene matches. This CDR3 contains 13 residues. Germline V CDR1 and CDR2: SNHLY, FYNNEI. CDR3 sequence: CASRGQENSPLHF. For the CDR3, the DNA is TGTGCCAGCAGGGGACAGGAGAATTCACCCCTCCACTTT.

J is TRBJ2-5 and V is TRBV9; D might be TRBD2 (5 bases). Germline-derived CDR1 and CDR2 are SGDLS and YYNGEE. The CDR3 runs to 14 residues. Trimming took 0 bases from V and 4 from J, leaving 10 bases between them. The CDR3 DNA is TGTGCCAGCAGCGTAGAGGCTAGCTTAGAGACCCAGTACTTC. This codes for CASSVEASLETQYF. Looking up the rest from reference TRBV9 and TRBJ2-5 gives the full variable domain: DSGVTQTPKHLITATGQRVTLRCSPRSGDLSVYWYQQSLDQGLQFLIQYYNGEERAKGNILERFSAQQFPDLHSELNLSSLELGDSALYFCASSVEASLETQYFGPGTRLLVL.

This clone was counted a few times. The chain uses TRBV14 and TRBJ1-1, with TRBD1 identical over 7 bases. V dropped 2 bases and J dropped 10; count of bases not matched to a gene: 10. This CDR3 has 14 amino acids. Germline V gene data show CDR1 as SGHDN and CDR2 as FVKESK. CDR3 loop: CASSQTKKGAGAFF. The CDR3 DNA follows: TGTGCCAGCAGCCAAACGAAGAAGGGGGCCGGAGCTTTCTTT.

The CDR3 spells CASFRGGYQETQYF. The CDR3 region has the DNA TGTGCCAGCTTCCGGGGAGGGTACCAAGAGACCCAGTACTTC. The chain carries TRBV7-9 and TRBJ2-5; 7 bases are a match to TRBD2. Germline V CDR1 and CDR2: SEHNR, FQNEAQ (reference sequence). The CDR3 covers 14 residues. V was clipped by 8 bases and J by 0 bases; unmatched bases: 6.

In its sample, this clone was seen a few times. The chain links TRBV11-2 to TRBJ2-4; D remains ambiguous. Germline V gene sequence: CDR1 SGHAT, CDR2 FQNNGV. The CDR3 spans 15 residues. The V gene lost 0 bases and the J gene lost 0 bases, with 6 bases spanning the gap. DNA for the CDR3: TGTGCCAGCAGCTTAGATAACTTAGCCAAAAACATTCAGTACTTC. It yields the protein CASSLDNLAKNIQYF.

V is TRBV5-8 and J is TRBJ2-1, with 7 bases matching TRBD1. Trimming at V came to 0 bases and at J to 5 bases, leaving 11 bases not matched to a gene. CDR1 is SGHTS, CDR2 YDEGEE, per germline. This CDR3 is 17 amino acids long. CDR3 sequence (DNA): TGTGCCAGCAGCTTGGCAGTCAACAGGGGTCCCAACAATGAGCAGTTCTTC. It codes for CASSLAVNRGPNNEQFF.

V is TRBV7-9 and J is TRBJ2-5; D is undetermined. V shed 4 bases and J shed 5 bases, with 23 bases lying between them. Germline V CDR1 and CDR2: SEHNR, FQNEAQ (reference sequence). The CDR3 has 17 residues. The CDR3 DNA reads as TGTGCCAGCAGCTCCAGCCTTACACTACTAATGTTGGAGACCCAGTACTTC. It specifies CASSSSLTLLMLETQYF.

There are a few counts of this clone. This chain joins TRBV2 and TRBJ2-1, with D possibly TRBD2 on 5 matching bases. Germline V gives CDR1 SNHLY, CDR2 FYNNEI. The CDR3 spans 13 residues. With 10 bases removed from V and 10 bases from J, the gap between germline ends came to 20 bases. Here the CDR3 DNA reads TGTGCCAAACGGCGGACTGGGGAGTGGGAGCAGTTCTTC. It yields the protein CAKRRTGEWEQFF.